The 18 T cell receptor beta chains given below trace back to one sample, sequenced in a study of blood T cell repertoires in COVID-19. The protocol was immunoSEQ multiplex PCR, while the TCRdb copy is restricted to in-frame clones and leaves out a portion. The sample has approximately 180,000 clones; about 85% are singletons. Specimen: peripheral blood. The receptors stem from a person aged 65-85 years with COVID-19, enrolled during active disease.

The CDR3 bases are TGTGCCAGCAGTAGCCGGGACACACCCTACGAGCAGTACTTC. Residues: CASSSRDTPYEQYF. V usage is TRBV6-5 and J usage is TRBJ2-7; perhaps TRBD1 as D (6 bases). The CDR3 runs to 14 residues. Per germline, CDR1 MNHEY and CDR2 SVGAGI. V was trimmed by 5 bases and J by 2 bases, leaving 13 bases between them.

V gene TRBV10-3 combines with J gene TRBJ1-2, with D perhaps matching TRBD1 (6 bases). The CDR3 is 15 amino acids. V was clipped by 9 bases and J by 4 bases, with 21 bases between them. Looked up from germline, CDR1 is ENHRY and CDR2 is SYGVKD. The chain's CDR3 is CAITAGAGAGYGYTF. The CDR3 bases are TGTGCCATTACGGCGGGGGCGGGGGCTGGCTATGGCTACACCTTC.

This chain links TRBV5-4 with TRBJ1-2, with D possibly being TRBD1 (5 bases). The CDR3 has 13 amino acids. The V and J ends lost 1 base and 4 bases respectively, with 8 bases between them. Germline CDR1 and CDR2: SGHNT and YYREEE (reference sequence). Written as DNA, the CDR3 is TGTGCCAGCAGCTTGAGGGGCGGCTATGGCTACACCTTC. It codes for CASSLRGGYGYTF.

The chain is built from TRBV25-1 and TRBJ1-6; TRBD1 agrees at 7 bases. This CDR3 has 14 residues. Germline V CDR1 and CDR2: MGHDK, SYGVNS. The V segment lost 6 bases and the J segment 7 bases; nucleotides outside the gene matches: 6. The CDR3 DNA reads as TGTGCCAGCAGGGAACAGGGGCCAAATTCACCCCTCCACTTT. Translated, it gives CASREQGPNSPLHF. The variable domain in full, completed from reference TRBV25-1 and TRBJ1-6, reads EADIYQTPRYLVIGTGKKITLECSQTMGHDKMYWYQQDPGMELHLIHYSYGVNSTEKGDLSSESTVSRIRTEHFPLTLESARPSHTSQYLCASREQGPNSPLHFGNGTRLTVT.

A single count supports this clone. The chain uses TRBV10-3 and TRBJ1-3; D may be TRBD1 (6 bases). V was shortened by 3 bases and J by 0 bases, with 15 bases between the two germline ends. The germline gives CDR1 ENHRY, CDR2 SYGVKD. CDR3 length: 17 residues. The CDR3 coding sequence is TGTGCCATCAGTGACCACAGGGACGCTAGCTCTGGAAACACCATATATTTT. It is translated as CAISDHRDASSGNTIYF.

The CDR3, as DNA: TGTGCCAGCAGACAGGGACCTCAGAACACTGAAGCTTTCTTT. The encoded protein is CASRQGPQNTEAFF. V usage is TRBV6-5 and J usage is TRBJ1-1; D might be TRBD1 (6 bases). V lost 6 bases to trimming and J lost 1 base, with 12 bases between them. The CDR3 has 14 residues. The germline CDR1 and CDR2 sequences are MNHEY and SVGAGI.

The chain has TRBV5-6 and TRBJ2-1; D not certain. Trimming stripped 5 bases from V and 10 bases from J, with 10 bases between. Germline CDR1 and CDR2: SGHDT and YYEEEE. The CDR3 is 11 residues long. The CDR3 reads CASSLSIEQFF. As DNA, the CDR3 is TGTGCCAGCAGTCTCAGTATCGAGCAGTTCTTC. Based on the CDR3 plus reference TRBV5-6 and TRBJ2-1, the full variable domain is DAGVTQSPTHLIKTRGQQVTLRCSPKSGHDTVSWYQQALGQGPQFIFQYYEEEERQRGNFPDRFSGHQFPNYSSELNVNALLLGDSALYLCASSLSIEQFFGPGTRLTVL.

The chain employs TRBV7-2 and TRBJ1-5; TRBD1 matches 9 bases. Trimming at V came to 3 bases and at J to 4 bases, leaving 4 bases not matched to a gene. The CDR3 runs 15 residues. Germline CDR1 reads SGHTA; CDR2 reads FQGNSA. The CDR3 nucleotides read TGTGCCAGCAGCTTGGGGACAGGGAAGAATCAGCCCCAGCATTTT. It yields the protein CASSLGTGKNQPQHF.

CDR3 DNA: TGTGCCAGCAGTCCAAACGGGGGGATCACCGGGGAGCTGTTTTTT. It is translated as CASSPNGGITGELFF. This chain uses TRBV7-6 with TRBJ2-2; 7 bases map to TRBD2. Looked up from germline, CDR1 is SGHVS and CDR2 is FNYEAQ. V lost 6 bases, J lost 4 bases, and 8 bases stayed unmatched. The CDR3 is 15 residues long.

The V and J genes are TRBV14 and TRBJ1-1, with D perhaps TRBD1 (6 bases). V was clipped by 2 bases and J by 1 base, with 11 bases between them. This CDR3 region has 15 residues. Germline CDR1 and CDR2: SGHDN and FVKESK. The DNA for the CDR3 is TGTGCCAGCAGCCAATACAGGGCCGGGAACACTGAAGCTTTCTTT. Translated, it gives CASSQYRAGNTEAFF. Drawing the rest from reference TRBV14 and TRBJ1-1, the complete variable domain is EAGVTQFPSHSVIEKGQTVTLRCDPISGHDNLYWYRRVMGKEIKFLLHFVKESKQDESGMPNNRFLAERTGGTYSTLKVQPAELEDSGVYFCASSQYRAGNTEAFFGQGTRLTVV.

The table lists this clone with a few counts. The chain couples TRBV7-2 to TRBJ2-3; D is possibly TRBD1 (5 bases). This CDR3 contains 12 residues. Trimming removed 5 bases from V and 6 bases from J, with 9 bases in between. CDR1 SGHTA and CDR2 FQGNSA come from the germline V gene. CDR3 sequence (DNA): TGTGCCAGCAGCAGGGGCTGGGATACGCAGTATTTT. This sequence encodes CASSRGWDTQYF.

The chain carries TRBV4-2 and TRBJ2-7; 8 nucleotides align to TRBD2. This CDR3 comprises 14 residues. The J segment lost 4 bases and the V segment lost 3 bases, leaving 5 bases of the junction unmatched. CDR1 LGHNA and CDR2 YNFKEQ come from the germline V gene. CDR3 DNA: TGTGCCAGCAGCCACGCGGGAGGCATATACGAGCAGTACTTC. It specifies CASSHAGGIYEQYF.

This chain joins TRBV7-6 and TRBJ2-1, with TRBD2 matching over 9 bases. Germline lookup yields CDR1 SGHVS and CDR2 FNYEAQ. J gave up 6 bases and V 2 bases, and 5 bases lay outside the gene matches. The CDR3 covers 15 residues. Here the CDR3 DNA reads TGTGCCAGCAGCTTAACAGCGGGGGGTCCCAATGAGCAGTTCTTC. Translated: CASSLTAGGPNEQFF.

The chain couples TRBV28 to TRBJ1-2, with D perhaps TRBD1 (5 bases). Germline V gene lookup returns CDR1 MDHEN and CDR2 SYDVKM. V gave up 5 bases and J gave up 7 bases, with 20 bases separating them. The CDR3 runs 15 residues. In DNA form, the CDR3 reads TGTGCCAGCAGTCCGCGGACACCTCCCGGTGGTGGCTACACCTTC. Amino acid sequence: CASSPRTPPGGGYTF.

The rearrangement links TRBV6-2 or TRBV6-3 to TRBJ2-3; 7 nucleotides align to TRBD1. The V gene end was trimmed by 5 bases and the J gene end by 6 bases; junction bases not matched to a gene: 11. The CDR3 runs to 15 residues. Germline CDR1 MNHEY, CDR2 SVGEGT. The CDR3 bases are TGTGCCAGCAGTCTACAGGGGCCCGTTGGGGATACGCAGTATTTT. Protein product: CASSLQGPVGDTQYF.

The chain uses TRBV5-1 and TRBJ2-5; D might be TRBD2 (6 bases). Germline V lookup: CDR1 SGHRS, CDR2 YFSETQ. Deletions cut 1 base from V and 0 bases from J, with 7 bases between. This CDR3 region has 14 residues. In nucleotides, the CDR3 is TGCGCCAGCAGCTTGTGGGGGGACCAAGAGACCCAGTACTTC. Translation gives CASSLWGDQETQYF.

The chain employs TRBV7-3 and TRBJ2-1, with TRBD2 identical over 7 bases. J gave up 1 base and V 8 bases, and 8 bases lay outside the gene matches. The germline V gene has CDR1 SGHTA and CDR2 FQGTGA. CDR3 length: 15 residues. CDR3 DNA: TGTGCCAGCCGGGCGGGAGCTTCTTCCTACAATGAGCAGTTCTTC. It translates to CASRAGASSYNEQFF.

The chain uses TRBV6-5 and TRBJ1-1, with 10 bases fitting TRBD1. The germline CDR1 and CDR2 sequences are MNHEY and SVGAGI. The J segment lost 5 bases and the V segment lost 5 bases, leaving 2 bases of the junction unmatched. The CDR3 length is 13 residues. CDR3 nucleotide sequence: TGTGCCAGCAGTCGACAGGGGGCGACTGAAGCTTTCTTT. Translating gives CASSRQGATEAFF.